The 31 T cell receptor beta chains presented below share a single source sample, sequenced in a study of cytomegalovirus exposure and HLA in healthy donors. The PCR made use of 60 Vbeta and 13 Jbeta primers. Clones were read by immunoSEQ multiplex PCR, and TCRdb kept only the in-frame ones, dropping some. Of just over 95,000 clones listed, 78% were seen once; the top ten hold approximately 4%. The sequenced sample was PBMCs. The receptors shown here come from a middle-aged woman in good health and CMV-seropositive.

This sequence joins TRBV27 and TRBJ2-7; TRBD2 matches 8 bases. Germline CDR1 and CDR2: MNHEY and SMNVEV (reference sequence). The CDR3 runs 14 residues. With 9 bases clipped from V and 4 bases from J, the junction kept 11 bases outside the gene matches. CDR3 sequence (DNA): TGTGCCAGAGATTTTAGCGGGACGAATTACGAGCAGTACTTC. The encoded protein is CARDFSGTNYEQYF.

This clone was counted between two and nine times. This chain links TRBV27 with TRBJ2-3; a possible D gene is TRBD2 (5 bases). The CDR3 totals 12 residues. Per the germline V gene, CDR1 is MNHEY and CDR2 is SMNVEV (reference sequence). V lost 9 bases, J lost 7 bases, and 14 bases lay in between. DNA of the CDR3: TGTGCCAGTACCTCTCGGGAATATACGCAGTATTTT. This sequence encodes CASTSREYTQYF.

V is TRBV6-6 and J is TRBJ2-7; TRBD1 is a possible D gene (5 bases). The germline CDR1 and CDR2 sequences are MNHNY and SVGAGI (reference sequence). V lost 6 bases and J 1 base, leaving 13 bases between the germline ends. The CDR3 runs to 14 residues. In DNA, the CDR3 is TGTGCCAGCAGCAAACGGCAGGGTTCCTACGAGCAGTACTTC. Translation: CASSKRQGSYEQYF.

The chain employs TRBV9 and TRBJ2-2; 8 nucleotides line up with TRBD1. Germline lookup yields CDR1 SGDLS and CDR2 YYNGEE. The CDR3 is 17 amino acids. V was clipped by 4 bases and J by 5 bases; unmatched bases: 13. CDR3 sequence reads: CASSPSSQGARTGELFF. CDR3 bases: TGTGCCAGCAGCCCTTCCTCCCAGGGGGCGCGAACCGGGGAGCTGTTTTTT.

The CDR3 DNA reads TGTGCCAGCAGCTCCCCAGTGCAGTATTTT. Translation: CASSSPVQYF. The rearrangement uses TRBV7-3 and TRBJ2-3; no clear D gene. V lost 4 bases to trimming and J lost 11 bases, with 7 bases between them. Germline CDR1 SGHTA, CDR2 FQGTGA. This CDR3 region has 10 residues.

CDR3 in amino acids: CASSEREGVGGTEAFF. The DNA of the CDR3 is TGCGCCAGCAGTGAGAGGGAGGGGGTGGGAGGCACTGAAGCTTTCTTT. The rearrangement links TRBV10-2 to TRBJ1-1; D is possibly TRBD1 (6 bases). The CDR3 contains 16 residues. The V end was cut by 2 bases, the J end by 4 bases, with 17 bases between. Germline-derived CDR1 and CDR2 are WSHSY and SAAADI.

This clone was seen only a few times. The chain couples TRBV10-3 to TRBJ1-5; 7 bases line up with TRBD1. CDR1 is ENHRY, CDR2 SYGVKD, per germline. The J segment lost 5 bases and the V segment lost 0 bases, leaving 4 bases of the junction unmatched. This CDR3 spans 15 amino acids. The CDR3 DNA follows: TGTGCCATCAGTGAGTCGAACAGGGGTGATCAGCCCCAGCATTTT. Protein sequence: CAISESNRGDQPQHF.

The V and J genes are TRBV19 and TRBJ2-2; TRBD2 matches at 8 bases. The CDR3 is 13 residues long. The germline CDR1 and CDR2 sequences are LNHDA and SQIVND (reference sequence). V shed 8 bases, J shed 8 bases, and the junction held 7 bases outside the gene matches. CDR3 DNA: TGTGCCAGTGAAACGGGAGGGCCAGGGGAGCTGTTTTTT. Its translation is CASETGGPGELFF.

For the CDR3, the DNA is TGTGCCAGCAGCGTCGGGAGCTCCTACAATGAGCAGTTCTTC. It encodes CASSVGSSYNEQFF. The rearrangement joins TRBV9 to TRBJ2-1; TRBD2 is a possible D gene (6 bases). This CDR3 contains 14 residues. Germline CDR1 SGDLS, CDR2 YYNGEE. Trimming pared 2 bases from V and 0 bases from J, leaving 6 bases between.

V gene TRBV7-2 combines with J gene TRBJ2-1, with D perhaps TRBD1 (5 bases). Germline V CDR1 and CDR2: SGHTA, FQGNSA. V gave up 5 bases and J gave up 12 bases, with 14 bases separating them. This CDR3 comprises 12 residues. The CDR3 protein is CASSIAGLGQFF. The CDR3 bases are TGTGCCAGCAGCATCGCAGGGTTGGGGCAGTTCTTC.

The rearrangement links TRBV10-3 to TRBJ1-4; 7 bases match TRBD1. With 6 bases clipped from V and 0 bases from J, the junction kept 7 bases outside the gene matches. This CDR3 is built from 16 residues. CDR1 and CDR2 (germline): ENHRY, SYGVKD. CDR3 loop: CAISASQGATNEKLFF. CDR3 DNA: TGTGCCATCAGCGCATCCCAGGGGGCAACTAATGAAAAACTGTTTTTT.

This clone was recorded only once. The rearrangement uses TRBV6-5 and TRBJ2-2; D gene ambiguous. This CDR3 is built from 14 residues. V was shortened by 0 bases and J by 8 bases, with 10 bases between the two germline ends. CDR1 MNHEY and CDR2 SVGAGI come from the germline V gene. CDR3 residues: CASSYSSRAGELFF. CDR3 nucleotide sequence: TGTGCCAGCAGTTACTCGTCTAGAGCGGGGGAGCTGTTTTTT.

The genes are TRBV27 and TRBJ2-2; 12 positions match TRBD2. Looked up from germline, CDR1 is MNHEY and CDR2 is SMNVEV (reference sequence). The CDR3 is 18 residues long. The V and J ends lost 1 base and 4 bases, in that order; junction bases with no gene match: 7. Here the CDR3 DNA reads TGTGCCAGCAGTTTATTGGCTAGCGGGAGGGCCGGCACCGGGGAGCTGTTTTTT. It codes for CASSLLASGRAGTGELFF.

This clone was detected only once. CDR3: CASSLQGDNTEAFF. The CDR3 bases are TGTGCCAGCAGTTTACAGGGGGACAACACTGAAGCTTTCTTT. V usage is TRBV27 and J usage is TRBJ1-1; 7 bases match TRBD1. With 2 bases clipped from V and 2 bases from J, the junction kept 2 bases outside the gene matches. In germline, CDR1 is MNHEY, CDR2 SMNVEV (reference sequence). This CDR3 contains 14 residues.

The chain couples TRBV30 to TRBJ1-6; TRBD1 matches at 7 bases. The CDR3 loop spans 13 amino acids. V gave up 1 base and J gave up 8 bases; unmatched junction bases: 2. The V gene's germline CDR1 is GTSNPN and CDR2 SVGIG (reference sequence). Written as DNA, the CDR3 is TGTGCCTGGAGTGGGACAGGCGATTCACCCCTCCACTTT. Its translation is CAWSGTGDSPLHF.

The rearrangement uses TRBV5-4 and TRBJ2-5; D is undetermined. Germline V gene lookup returns CDR1 SGHNT and CDR2 YYREEE (reference sequence). The CDR3 sequence is 13 residues long. V dropped 4 bases and J dropped 0 bases, with 7 bases sitting between them. CDR3 in DNA: TGTGCCAGCAGCCTAACGTACCAAGAGACCCAGTACTTC. Its protein is CASSLTYQETQYF. Combining the CDR3 with reference TRBV5-4 and TRBJ2-5 gives the whole variable domain ETGVTQSPTHLIKTRGQQVTLRCSSQSGHNTVSWYQQALGQGPQFIFQYYREEENGRGNFPPRFSGLQFPNYSSELNVNALELDDSALYLCASSLTYQETQYFGPGTRLLVL.

The chain uses TRBV7-2 and TRBJ2-7; D perhaps matches TRBD2 (5 bases). V gave up 3 bases and J gave up 6 bases, with 12 bases separating them. CDR1 is SGHTA and CDR2 is FQGNSA in the germline V gene. This CDR3 has 13 amino acids. The DNA of the CDR3 is TGTGCCAGCAGCTTCCGGGAAGGAGGCGAGCAGTACTTC. Its translation is CASSFREGGEQYF.

This rearrangement joins TRBV6-1 to TRBJ1-4; possible D gene TRBD1, 5 bases. The CDR3 runs to 14 residues. Germline loops: CDR1 MNHNS, CDR2 SASEGT. V gave up 1 base and J gave up 7 bases, with 10 bases separating them. The CDR3 nucleotides are TGTGCCAGCAGTGAAGGGACACCTACTGAAAAACTGTTTTTT. Translation gives CASSEGTPTEKLFF.

J is TRBJ2-2 and V is TRBV7-8; D unclear. V lost 0 bases and J 5 bases, leaving 7 bases between the germline ends. The germline gives CDR1 SGHVS, CDR2 FQNEAQ. The CDR3 has 14 amino acids. The CDR3 DNA reads as TGTGCCAGCAGCTTAGCTCAGTATACCGGGGAGCTGTTTTTT. This gives the protein CASSLAQYTGELFF.

This clone was counted only a few times. J is TRBJ2-5 and V is TRBV7-2, with D perhaps matching TRBD1 (6 bases). Germline CDR1 SGHTA, CDR2 FQGNSA. V lost 4 bases to trimming and J lost 1 base, with 19 bases between them. CDR3 length: 17 residues. The CDR3 DNA sequence: TGTGCCAGCAGCTCCTTTGGTTGGGGACACCTCCAAGAGACCCAGTACTTC. This codes for CASSSFGWGHLQETQYF.

On this clone itself: Other DNA sequences within the sample encode an identical CDR3. This chain joins TRBV7-9 and TRBJ2-3; D is possibly TRBD1 (6 bases). The germline gives CDR1 SEHNR, CDR2 FQNEAQ (reference sequence). The CDR3 sequence is 14 residues long. V was clipped by 1 base and J by 1 base, with 6 bases between them. The chain's CDR3 is CASSLEGGTDTQYF. Written as DNA, the CDR3 is TGTGCCAGCAGCTTAGAGGGGGGCACAGATACGCAGTATTTT.

The rearrangement uses TRBV14 and TRBJ1-2; 8 bases fit TRBD1. The CDR3 covers 16 residues. V lost 0 bases and J lost 8; bases outside the gene matches: 11. From germline, CDR1 is SGHDN and CDR2 FVKESK. In nucleotides, the CDR3 is TGTGCCAGCAGCCAAGATATCCCTCAGGGGGCGATGGGCTACACCTTC. Protein sequence: CASSQDIPQGAMGYTF.

This chain links TRBV18 with TRBJ2-1; 7 bases line up with TRBD2. This CDR3 spans 15 amino acids. V was pared by 2 bases and J by 3 bases, with 4 bases of the junction left unmatched. Germline CDR1 KGHSH, CDR2 LQKENI. CDR3 loop: CASSPAGDRYNEQFF. The CDR3 bases are TGTGCCAGCTCACCAGCGGGAGATCGCTACAATGAGCAGTTCTTC.

V is TRBV30 and J is TRBJ2-2, with a weak D call TRBD1 (6 bases). Looked up from germline, CDR1 is GTSNPN and CDR2 is SVGIG (reference sequence). The V end was cut by 0 bases, the J end by 0 bases, with 11 bases between. This CDR3 contains 16 residues. In DNA form, the CDR3 reads TGTGCCTGGAGTGTCCCTACAGGGCCGAACACCGGGGAGCTGTTTTTT. This codes for CAWSVPTGPNTGELFF.

This chain connects TRBV1 to TRBJ2-7; the table's D call TRBD2 went unverified against the DNA. TRBV1 is noted as a pseudogene. The CDR3 length is 16 residues. The CDR3 region has the DNA TGCACCAGCAGCCCGGGGACTATGGTTGTGACCTACGAGCAGTACTTC. Translation: CTSSPGTMVVTYEQYF.

V gene TRBV7-2 combines with J gene TRBJ1-2; weak D call: TRBD1 (5 bases). The V end was cut by 1 base, the J end by 3 bases, with 6 bases between. Germline V gives CDR1 SGHTA, CDR2 FQGNSA. The CDR3 loop spans 13 amino acids. The CDR3 coding sequence is TGTGCCAGCAGCTTAGGACAGCACTATGGCTACACCTTC. Translation gives CASSLGQHYGYTF.

This chain uses TRBV6-1 with TRBJ2-1; D remains ambiguous. CDR1 is MNHNS, CDR2 SASEGT, per germline. The CDR3 extends over 13 amino acids. With 1 base removed from V and 4 bases from J, the gap between germline ends came to 5 bases. The DNA for the CDR3 is TGTGCCAGCAGTGAAGACGGTTACAATGAGCAGTTCTTC. Translated, it gives CASSEDGYNEQFF.

V is TRBV5-6 and J is TRBJ2-7; D might be TRBD2 (5 bases). The germline CDR1 and CDR2 sequences are SGHDT and YYEEEE. This CDR3 is 14 amino acids long. V was cut by 0 bases and J by 2 bases, with 9 bases left in between. The CDR3 bases are TGTGCCAGCAGCTTGGGAGGGATCACCTACGAGCAGTACTTC. Translating gives CASSLGGITYEQYF.

The chain has TRBV14 and TRBJ2-5, with TRBD2 identical over 7 bases. The CDR3 consists of 12 residues. Germline CDR1 is SGHDN and CDR2 is FVKESK. The V gene end was trimmed by 3 bases and the J gene end by 9 bases; junction bases not matched to a gene: 4. CDR3 nucleotide sequence: TGTGCCAGCAGCCAGTGGGGGGGATCCCAGTACTTC. Its translation: CASSQWGGSQYF.

The chain employs TRBV6-4 and TRBJ2-3, with 8 bases that match TRBD2. Germline assignment: CDR1 MRHNA and CDR2 SNTAGT. V lost 3 bases and J lost 1; bases outside the gene matches: 3. This CDR3 is 15 amino acids long. Here the CDR3 DNA reads TGTGCCAGCAGTGATAATAGCGGGGGCACAGATACGCAGTATTTT. It yields the protein CASSDNSGGTDTQYF.

The chain joins TRBV6-6 to TRBJ2-2, with TRBD2 matching over 9 bases. Losses at the gene ends were 4 bases for V and 6 bases for J; bases not matched to a gene: 6. This CDR3 region has 15 residues. Germline CDR1 and CDR2: MNHNY and SVGAGI (reference sequence). For the CDR3, the DNA is TGTGCCAGCAGTTTTCCTAGCGGGGATGCCGGGGAGCTGTTTTTT. Translation gives CASSFPSGDAGELFF.